The rows below give T cell receptor beta chains drawn from one sample of a study of CD8+ T cells in alopecia areata. The repertoire was sequenced with immunoSEQ multiplex PCR; TCRdb's copy has only in-frame clones and lacks some. The sample has 100,000 to 150,000 clones, almost 50% seen once; the top ten hold around a sixth. The input for sequencing was CD8+ T cells sorted from blood, taken at week 0. These receptor sequences come from a human donor with alopecia areata. CDR3s include the opening cysteine and the closing phenylalanine or tryptophan. The D gene is left open where the match is weak. For some rows the clone size is stated as once, few or many, or as a class when expanded; others skip it.

v_gene	j_gene	d_gene	abundance	CDR3aa	CDR3nt
TRBV6-5	TRBJ1-5	TRBD1	-	CASRPGTGYQPQHF	TGTGCCAGCAGGCCCGGGACAGGCTATCAGCCCCAGCATTTT
TRBV11-2	TRBJ2-7	-	-	CASSQERRQTYEQYF	TGTGCCAGCAGCCAAGAAAGGAGACAGACCTACGAGCAGTACTTC
TRBV6-1	TRBJ2-5	-	-	CASSGGGPLDQYF	TGTGCCAGCAGTGGGGGCGGCCCTCTGGACCAGTACTTC
TRBV7-9	TRBJ1-6	-	-	CASSLRGEDSPLHF	TGTGCCAGCAGCTTAAGAGGGGAAGATTCACCCCTCCACTTT
TRBV15	TRBJ1-6	-	-	CATSNMRLIIRNSPLHF	TGTGCCACCAGCAACATGCGACTCATCATACGGAATTCACCCCTCCACTTT
TRBV6-5	TRBJ2-1	-	few	CASANGGQSYNEQFF	TGTGCCAGCGCTAACGGAGGACAGAGCTACAATGAGCAGTTCTTC
TRBV4-1	TRBJ2-6	TRBD1	-	CASSHRQGSGANVLTF	TGCGCCAGCAGCCATAGACAGGGTTCTGGGGCCAACGTCCTGACTTTC
TRBV13	TRBJ2-3	-	-	CASSFTDTQYF	TGTGCCAGCAGCTTTACAGATACGCAGTATTTT
TRBV7-9	TRBJ2-7	-	-	CASSLGGADEQYF	TGTGCCAGCAGCTTGGGGGGCGCCGACGAGCAGTACTTC
TRBV27	TRBJ2-3	-	few	CASSPTRRQGLLGTDTQYF	TGTGCCAGCAGTCCCACCCGACGACAGGGACTCTTGGGCACAGATACGCAGTATTTT
TRBV7-3	TRBJ2-7	-	-	CASSLSRAHEQYF	TGTGCCAGCAGCTTATCAAGGGCCCACGAGCAGTACTTC
TRBV5-4	TRBJ2-1	TRBD2	few	CASSSTSGNTNEQFF	TGTGCCAGCAGCTCGACTAGCGGTAACACCAATGAGCAGTTCTTC
TRBV5-4	TRBJ2-3	-	-	CASSRMVGGATDTQYF	TGTGCCAGCAGCCGAATGGTGGGTGGGGCGACAGATACGCAGTATTTT
TRBV30	TRBJ1-5	-	-	CAWAREHNQPQHF	TGTGCCTGGGCCAGGGAGCACAATCAGCCCCAGCATTTT
TRBV5-1	TRBJ2-7	-	once	CASSYDAFGTYEQYF	TGCGCCAGCAGCTACGACGCGTTCGGGACCTACGAGCAGTACTTC
TRBV25-1	TRBJ1-2	-	-	CASRGGNYGYTF	TGTGCCAGCAGGGGTGGGAACTATGGCTACACCTTC
TRBV23-1	TRBJ1-3	-	few	CASSQFRPLKSGNTIYF	TGCGCCAGCAGTCAATTCCGACCGCTCAAATCTGGAAACACCATATATTTT
TRBV13	TRBJ2-2	-	few	CASSSGRYTGELFF	TGTGCCAGCAGCTCAGGGCGTTACACCGGGGAGCTGTTTTTT
TRBV7-9	TRBJ2-3	-	-	CASSHVAGKLADTQYF	TGTGCCAGCAGCCATGTGGCAGGGAAATTGGCAGATACGCAGTATTTT
TRBV2	TRBJ1-2	-	-	CASGRRGLEAYGYTF	TGTGCCAGCGGGCGGCGGGGCCTCGAGGCCTATGGCTACACCTTC
TRBV4-3	TRBJ1-1	TRBD1	few	CASSDRGLEAFF	TGCGCCAGCAGCGACAGGGGGCTTGAAGCTTTCTTT
TRBV19	TRBJ1-5	-	few	CASSIDGEMGQPQHF	TGTGCCAGTAGTATAGACGGGGAGATGGGGCAGCCCCAGCATTTT
TRBV13	TRBJ2-7	-	-	CASSSRDSSSYEQYF	TGTGCCAGCAGCTCCCGGGACTCGAGCTCCTACGAGCAGTACTTC
TRBV5-5	TRBJ2-2	-	few	CASSFSWGPYTGELFF	TGTGCCAGCAGCTTTAGTTGGGGTCCGTACACCGGGGAGCTGTTTTTT
TRBV5-6	TRBJ2-1	-	-	CASSPTEYNEQFF	TGTGCCAGCAGCCCCACTGAGTACAATGAGCAGTTCTTC
TRBV4-1	TRBJ2-3	-	-	CASSQVAGAEEDTQYF	TGCGCCAGCAGCCAAGTGGCGGGGGCGGAGGAGGATACGCAGTATTTT
TRBV30	TRBJ2-7	-	-	CAWDGGSYEQYF	TGTGCCTGGGACGGGGGTTCCTACGAGCAGTACTTC
TRBV2	TRBJ1-5	-	few	CASSKAGEDQPQHF	TGTGCCAGCAGTAAAGCAGGGGAAGATCAGCCCCAGCATTTT
TRBV30	TRBJ1-6	TRBD1	-	CAWSVQGNSPLHF	TGTGCCTGGAGTGTACAGGGGAATTCACCCCTCCACTTT
TRBV7-9	TRBJ2-5	TRBD2	-	CASSPKVGLARETQYF	TGTGCCAGCAGCCCTAAGGTCGGACTAGCGCGAGAGACCCAGTACTTC
TRBV6-6	TRBJ2-5	-	few	CASSLDSNQETQYF	TGTGCCAGCAGTCTTGACAGCAACCAAGAGACCCAGTACTTC
TRBV13	TRBJ2-5	TRBD2	-	CASSLYSRGVQETQYF	TGTGCCAGCAGCCTCTACTCGCGGGGGGTCCAAGAGACCCAGTACTTC
TRBV7-6	TRBJ2-1	-	few	CASSPRWPVEQFF	TGTGCCAGCAGCCCCCGTTGGCCAGTTGAGCAGTTCTTC
TRBV27	TRBJ2-1	-	-	CASSLGGATGEQFF	TGTGCCAGCAGTTTAGGGGGGGCGACAGGTGAGCAGTTCTTC
TRBV6-5	TRBJ1-1	TRBD1	few	CASSLGQSTEAFF	TGTGCCAGCAGCCTGGGACAGAGCACTGAAGCTTTCTTT
TRBV5-1	TRBJ2-1	-	once	CASSYEGGLNEQFF	TGCGCCAGCAGTTACGAGGGTGGGTTGAATGAGCAGTTCTTC
TRBV6-5	TRBJ2-1	-	-	CASSPGTLYNEQFF	TGTGCCAGCAGTCCCGGGACACTATACAATGAGCAGTTCTTC
TRBV5-1	TRBJ1-2	-	-	CASSFGGLYGYTF	TGCGCCAGCAGCTTCGGGGGGCTTTATGGCTACACCTTC
TRBV30	TRBJ2-7	-	few	CAWSTKFRAYEQYF	TGTGCCTGGAGTACAAAGTTTCGTGCCTACGAGCAGTACTTC
TRBV6-6	TRBJ2-2	TRBD1	few	CASSGQDNTGELFF	TGTGCCAGCAGCGGACAGGATAACACCGGGGAGCTGTTTTTT
TRBV6-5	TRBJ2-2	-	-	CASSYMDGTGELFF	TGTGCCAGCAGCTACATGGACGGTACCGGGGAGCTGTTTTTT
TRBV4-1	TRBJ2-7	TRBD1	once	CASSEVETGGYEQYF	TGCGCCAGCAGCGAAGTGGAGACAGGGGGCTACGAGCAGTACTTC
TRBV5-6	TRBJ2-5	TRBD2	few	CASSFLTSGGRETQYF	TGTGCCAGCAGCTTCCTGACTAGCGGGGGGAGAGAGACCCAGTACTTC
TRBV29-1	TRBJ2-7	TRBD1	-	CSVVSRQGVSSYEQYF	TGCAGCGTTGTGTCCCGGCAGGGGGTAAGCTCCTACGAGCAGTACTTC
TRBV9	TRBJ1-4	TRBD1	-	CASSLSPSTGVVDLFF	TGTGCCAGCAGCCTCAGCCCCTCGACAGGGGTGGTGGACCTGTTTTTT
TRBV6-1	TRBJ1-5	-	once	CASTEWDYSNQPQHF	TGTGCCAGCACCGAGTGGGATTATAGCAATCAGCCCCAGCATTTT
TRBV9	TRBJ1-4	-	-	CASSGLNEKLFF	TGTGCCAGCAGCGGGCTTAATGAAAAACTGTTTTTT
TRBV6-5	TRBJ1-1	-	few	CATLPQPSNTEAFF	TGTGCCACCCTTCCACAGCCTTCCAACACTGAAGCTTTCTTT
TRBV30	TRBJ2-2	-	few	CASLGGEELFF	TGTGCCTCCCTAGGAGGGGAGGAGCTGTTTTTT
TRBV5-6	TRBJ2-7	TRBD2	-	CASSLALPSGISYEQYF	TGTGCCAGCAGCTTGGCGCTGCCTAGCGGGATCTCCTACGAGCAGTACTTC
TRBV4-1	TRBJ1-5	-	once	CASSQVSGGGQPQHF	TGCGCCAGCAGCCAAGTTTCGGGGGGAGGTCAGCCCCAGCATTTT
TRBV6-5	TRBJ1-2	TRBD1	-	CATNSGQSPYGYTF	TGTGCCACAAACTCGGGACAGTCCCCCTATGGCTACACCTTC
TRBV11-2	TRBJ2-7	-	-	CASSLGSVYEQYF	TGTGCCAGCAGCTTGGGGTCAGTTTACGAGCAGTACTTC